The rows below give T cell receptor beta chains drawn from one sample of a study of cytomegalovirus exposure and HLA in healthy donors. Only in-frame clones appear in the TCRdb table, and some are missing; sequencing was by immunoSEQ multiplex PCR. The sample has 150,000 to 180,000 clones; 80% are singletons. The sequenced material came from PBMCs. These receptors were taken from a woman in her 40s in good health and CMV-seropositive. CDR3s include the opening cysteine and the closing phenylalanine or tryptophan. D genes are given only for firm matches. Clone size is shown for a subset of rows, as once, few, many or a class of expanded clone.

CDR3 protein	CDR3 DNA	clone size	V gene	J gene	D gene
CASSIGGLGPETQYF	TGTGCCAGTAGTATTGGCGGCCTAGGCCCGGAGACCCAGTACTTC	NA	TRBV19	TRBJ2-5	NA
CASSLGGEGTQETQYF	TGTGCCAGCAGCTTAGGAGGGGAGGGTACCCAAGAGACCCAGTACTTC	NA	TRBV7-7	TRBJ2-5	TRBD2
CASSVIPGQGSYGYTF	TGCGCCAGCAGCGTAATCCCCGGACAGGGCTCATATGGCTACACCTTC	NA	TRBV5-1	TRBJ1-2	TRBD1
CASSPPGTEAFF	TGTGCCAGCTCACCCCCAGGAACTGAAGCTTTCTTT	NA	TRBV18	TRBJ1-1	NA
CASSGHSQGAGNQPQHF	TGTGCCAGTAGTGGCCACTCACAGGGGGCAGGCAATCAGCCCCAGCATTTT	NA	TRBV19	TRBJ1-5	TRBD1
CSSSSRGTEAFF	TGTTCCAGCAGCTCCCGGGGCACTGAAGCTTTCTTT	NA	TRBV7-9	TRBJ1-1	NA
CASSASGTASSYTF	TGTGCCAGTAGTGCATCCGGGACAGCCTCCTCCTACACCTTC	NA	TRBV19	TRBJ1-2	TRBD1
CASSPGTGSYEQYF	TGTGCCAGCAGTCCCGGGACAGGATCCTACGAGCAGTACTTC	once	TRBV7-9	TRBJ2-7	TRBD1
CASSLGDGLAGNTGELFF	TGTGCCAGCAGCTTAGGCGATGGACTAGCGGGAAACACCGGGGAGCTGTTTTTT	NA	TRBV7-9	TRBJ2-2	TRBD2
CAISRTGVNTEAFF	TGTGCCATTAGCCGGACAGGGGTGAACACTGAAGCTTTCTTT	NA	TRBV10-3	TRBJ1-1	TRBD1
CASSYSGAGANVLTF	TGTGCCAGCAGTTACTCAGGGGCCGGGGCCAACGTCCTGACTTTC	NA	TRBV6-6	TRBJ2-6	NA
CAWSPDRVNEQFF	TGTGCCTGGAGTCCGGACAGGGTTAATGAGCAGTTCTTC	NA	TRBV30	TRBJ2-1	TRBD1
CASSRGGYNEQFF	TGTGCCAGCTCCCGCGGGGGTTACAATGAGCAGTTCTTC	once	TRBV18	TRBJ2-1	TRBD2
CASSYGQGAHYTF	TGTGCCAGCAGTTACGGACAGGGGGCTCACTACACCTTC	NA	TRBV27	TRBJ1-2	TRBD1
CATSRAPGQYNEQFF	TGTGCCACCAGCAGAGCTCCTGGTCAGTACAATGAGCAGTTCTTC	NA	TRBV15	TRBJ2-1	NA
CASIRGMNTEAFF	TGTGCCAGTATAAGGGGTATGAACACTGAAGCTTTCTTT	once	TRBV19	TRBJ1-1	NA
CASLPGLAGGRQETQYF	TGTGCCAGCCTTCCAGGGTTGGCAGGGGGCCGGCAAGAGACCCAGTACTTC	NA	TRBV7-9	TRBJ2-5	TRBD1
CATWTGGYEQYF	TGTGCCACTTGGACAGGGGGTTACGAGCAGTACTTC	few	TRBV6-1	TRBJ2-7	TRBD1
CASSLGTSGGNNEQFF	TGCGCCAGCAGCTTAGGAACTAGCGGGGGGAACAATGAGCAGTTCTTC	NA	TRBV5-1	TRBJ2-1	TRBD2
CASSDRTGGDNYGYTF	TGTGCCAGCAGTGACCGGACAGGGGGCGATAACTATGGCTACACCTTC	many	TRBV27	TRBJ1-2	TRBD1
CSVWDSSYEQYF	TGCAGCGTCTGGGACTCATCCTACGAGCAGTACTTC	NA	TRBV29-1	TRBJ2-7	NA
CASSPSKARTGDYGYTF	TGTGCCAGTAGCCCTTCAAAGGCTCGAACAGGGGACTATGGCTACACCTTC	NA	TRBV19	TRBJ1-2	TRBD1
CASSPSAWLTYNEQFF	TGTGCCAGCAGCCCCTCTGCATGGCTTACCTACAATGAGCAGTTCTTC	few	TRBV7-3	TRBJ2-1	NA
CASSSPGTVIIEQYF	TGTGCCAGCAGCTCCCCTGGGACAGTGATTATCGAGCAGTACTTC	NA	TRBV7-9	TRBJ2-7	TRBD1
CATQNRQETQYF	TGTGCCACCCAGAACCGCCAAGAGACCCAGTACTTC	NA	TRBV19	TRBJ2-5	NA
CAIGLQVLAGSYEQYF	TGTGCCATCGGCCTCCAGGTGTTAGCGGGGTCCTACGAGCAGTACTTC	NA	TRBV10-3	TRBJ2-7	TRBD2
CASSTGQVSGETQYF	TGCGCCAGCAGCACGGGACAGGTTAGCGGCGAGACCCAGTACTTC	NA	TRBV5-1	TRBJ2-5	TRBD1
CASSVAGEAADTQYF	TGTGCCAGCAGCGTAGCGGGAGAGGCGGCAGATACGCAGTATTTT	NA	TRBV9	TRBJ2-3	NA
CASRRGTSQETQYF	TGTGCCAGCAGACGGGGGACTTCGCAAGAGACCCAGTACTTC	NA	TRBV7-9	TRBJ2-5	NA
CASRLSGPITDTQYF	TGTGCCAGCAGACTTAGCGGACCAATCACAGATACGCAGTATTTT	NA	TRBV6-5	TRBJ2-3	NA
CASRNLYRGLNTEAFF	TGTGCCAGCAGGAACCTATACAGGGGTTTGAACACTGAAGCTTTCTTT	NA	TRBV28	TRBJ1-1	TRBD1
CASSSPTGGGYTF	TGTGCCAGCAGCTCCCCGACAGGGGGCGGCTACACCTTC	NA	TRBV5-6	TRBJ1-2	TRBD1
CASTLLGGNTIYF	TGTGCCAGCACTCTCCTCGGGGGAAACACCATATATTTT	NA	TRBV2	TRBJ1-3	NA
CASSIVGAGETQYF	TGTGCCAGCAGCATCGTGGGGGCAGGGGAGACCCAGTACTTC	NA	TRBV5-6	TRBJ2-5	NA
CASSLVQGRRDEQYF	TGTGCCAGCAGCTTAGTTCAGGGGCGACGCGACGAGCAGTACTTC	NA	TRBV7-2	TRBJ2-7	NA
CASRPGRRPYEQYF	TGTGCCAGCAGGCCGGGTAGGAGGCCCTACGAGCAGTACTTC	NA	TRBV27	TRBJ2-7	NA
CASSYLRGTNEKLFF	TGTGCCAGCAGTTACCTGCGAGGAACTAATGAAAAACTGTTTTTT	NA	TRBV6-5	TRBJ1-4	NA
CASSEGLAGAYEQYF	TGTGCCAGCAGCGAGGGACTAGCGGGAGCCTACGAGCAGTACTTC	NA	TRBV7-3	TRBJ2-7	TRBD2
CASNAGVNTGELFF	TGTGCCAGTAACGCGGGAGTGAACACCGGGGAGCTGTTTTTT	NA	TRBV19	TRBJ2-2	TRBD2
CASSSRVGNTIYF	TGTGCCAGCAGCTCACGGGTTGGAAACACCATATATTTT	once	TRBV7-8	TRBJ1-3	NA
CASSAFWNRPSYEQYF	TGTGCCAGCAGCGCGTTTTGGAACAGGCCTTCCTACGAGCAGTACTTC	NA	TRBV5-6	TRBJ2-7	NA
CASSQGSLTSGRRETQYF	TGTGCCAGCAGCCAAGGGTCGCTGACTAGCGGGAGGCGAGAGACCCAGTACTTC	NA	TRBV4-2	TRBJ2-5	TRBD2
CASRLGQGYNEQFF	TGTGCCAGCAGGCTGGGACAGGGGTACAATGAGCAGTTCTTC	NA	TRBV28	TRBJ2-1	TRBD1
CASSEARGQVVKLFF	TGTGCCAGCAGTGAAGCGAGAGGACAGGTCGTGAAACTGTTTTTT	once	TRBV2	TRBJ1-4	TRBD1
CASSLGTSGTYEQYF	TGCGCCAGCAGCCTTGGGACTAGCGGGACCTACGAGCAGTACTTC	NA	TRBV4-1	TRBJ2-7	TRBD2
CASSLGLATDTQYF	TGTGCCAGCAGTTTAGGGCTAGCCACAGATACGCAGTATTTT	NA	TRBV27	TRBJ2-3	NA